The rows below give T cell receptor beta chains drawn from one sample of a study of CD8+ T cells in alopecia areata. Generated by immunoSEQ multiplex PCR, the TCRdb table keeps only in-frame clones and is missing some. The sample consists of about 120,000 clones, approximately 49% of them appearing once. Sequencing used CD8+ T cells sorted from blood, obtained at week 0. Receptors originate from a human donor with alopecia areata. CDR3s include the opening cysteine and the closing phenylalanine or tryptophan. D genes are given only for firm matches. Clone size appears in some rows only: once, few, many, or a class for an expanded clone.

j_call d_call v_call clone_size cdr3_aa cdr3_nt
TRBJ1-2 . TRBV29-1 . CSVVDNYGYTF TGCAGCGTTGTAGACAACTATGGCTACACCTTC
TRBJ1-4 . TRBV30 . CAWSDPWGSGEKLFF TGTGCCTGGAGTGATCCTTGGGGGTCGGGTGAAAAACTGTTTTTT
TRBJ2-2 . TRBV4-3 . CASSVDRRTGELFF TGCGCCAGCAGCGTTGACAGACGCACCGGGGAGCTGTTTTTT
TRBJ2-5 TRBD1 TRBV2 . CASSLTGGGETQYF TGTGCCAGCAGCCTCACAGGGGGCGGCGAGACCCAGTACTTC
TRBJ2-7 . TRBV9 few CASSVGGSSYEQYF TGTGCCAGCAGCGTAGGCGGCAGCTCCTACGAGCAGTACTTC
TRBJ2-2 . TRBV29-1 . CTIRDLNSGELFF TGCACCATAAGAGATCTTAATAGCGGGGAGCTGTTTTTT
TRBJ2-7 TRBD1 TRBV4-1 . CASSQRTGAEQYF TGCGCCAGCAGCCAAAGGACAGGGGCCGAGCAGTACTTC
TRBJ2-1 TRBD1 TRBV25-1 . CASSEQGAYEQFF TGTGCCAGCAGTGAACAGGGGGCCTATGAGCAGTTCTTC
TRBJ2-1 . TRBV7-9 few CASSFRESRFYEQFF TGTGCCAGCAGCTTCAGAGAGTCACGCTTCTATGAGCAGTTCTTC
TRBJ2-7 . TRBV29-1 . CSVALAGAYEQYF TGCAGCGTTGCGTTGGCAGGGGCCTACGAGCAGTACTTC
TRBJ1-3 TRBD1 TRBV4-2 . CASSQGTGGNTIYF TGTGCCAGCAGCCAAGGGACAGGGGGAAACACCATATATTTT
TRBJ2-2 . TRBV2 . CASEGGTNTGELFF TGTGCCAGCGAAGGCGGGACGAACACCGGGGAGCTGTTTTTT
TRBJ2-7 TRBD1 TRBV15 . CATSSSRSDRGSREQYF TGTGCCACCAGCAGTTCCCGCTCGGACAGGGGGTCCCGCGAGCAGTACTTC
TRBJ1-1 . TRBV2 few CASTPEGQGWGRTEAFF TGTGCCAGCACCCCCGAGGGGCAGGGGTGGGGTCGAACTGAAGCTTTCTTT
TRBJ2-7 . TRBV7-9 . CASTDSYEQYF TGTGCCAGCACCGATTCCTACGAGCAGTACTTC
TRBJ2-1 . TRBV5-1 . CASSLQQSYNEQFF TGCGCCAGCAGCTTGCAGCAGAGCTACAATGAGCAGTTCTTC